The entry below gives a single T cell receptor (beta chain) sequence along with its context. Germline loops: CDR1 KGHSH, CDR2 LQKENI. With 1 base removed from V and 3 bases from J, the gap between germline ends came to 12 bases. This CDR3 is 16 amino acids long. These data are taken from a study of radiotherapy plus CTLA-4 blockade in lung cancer. Across the study: An objective response was seen in around a sixth of patients, and disease control in around 31%.

The data were produced by immunoSEQ multiplex PCR, yet TCRdb's version contains in-frame clones alone and is incomplete. The table records over 60,000 clones, roughly 84% of them present only once. The rearrangement links TRBV18 to TRBJ2-2; TRBD2 might be the D (5 bases). This sample comprised peripheral blood, obtained from a patient treated with radiotherapy plus ipilimumab. The sequence was collected from a human donor with non-small cell lung cancer that progressed on radiotherapy plus ipilimumab. CDR3 DNA: TGTGCCAGCTCACCACGACTAACGAGGGACACCGGGGAGCTGTTTTTT. Translating gives CASSPRLTRDTGELFF.